This record covers a single T cell receptor beta chain. Its target is unknown. The source of the sample is a study of T-cell memory formation after mild COVID-19. About the research overall: TCR clusters were mostly confined to one donor each. Study results and caveats: CM and EM subsets held most contracting CD4+ clones; EMRA held CD8+ ones. Clones that got smaller from day 15 to 85 had even CD4/CD8, while clones growing later tipped toward CD4+.

Sample barcodes and UMIs were carried by the TCR alpha and TCR beta cDNA libraries that 5'RACE generated with constant-segment primers. MiXCR, run by TCRdb on the 5' RACE reads, gives a single entry per CDR3 protein. There are hundreds of thousands of distinct CDR3 sequences in the sample; about 20% occur only once, and roughly 12% lies in the top ten. Trimming removed 8 bases at V and 2 bases at J, with 12 bases between. The CDR3 totals 13 residues. V gene TRBV12-3 or TRBV12-4 combines with J gene TRBJ1-1; no firm D call. The sequence derives from an adult woman who had mild COVID-19 (a few samples of this study predate the infection). Cell type and time point are not known. The material sequenced was PBMCs or a T cell subset sorted from them (not recorded which). The CDR3 DNA reads as TGTGCCAGCGGAATCCAGTCCAACACTGAAGCTTTCTTT. It encodes CASGIQSNTEAFF.